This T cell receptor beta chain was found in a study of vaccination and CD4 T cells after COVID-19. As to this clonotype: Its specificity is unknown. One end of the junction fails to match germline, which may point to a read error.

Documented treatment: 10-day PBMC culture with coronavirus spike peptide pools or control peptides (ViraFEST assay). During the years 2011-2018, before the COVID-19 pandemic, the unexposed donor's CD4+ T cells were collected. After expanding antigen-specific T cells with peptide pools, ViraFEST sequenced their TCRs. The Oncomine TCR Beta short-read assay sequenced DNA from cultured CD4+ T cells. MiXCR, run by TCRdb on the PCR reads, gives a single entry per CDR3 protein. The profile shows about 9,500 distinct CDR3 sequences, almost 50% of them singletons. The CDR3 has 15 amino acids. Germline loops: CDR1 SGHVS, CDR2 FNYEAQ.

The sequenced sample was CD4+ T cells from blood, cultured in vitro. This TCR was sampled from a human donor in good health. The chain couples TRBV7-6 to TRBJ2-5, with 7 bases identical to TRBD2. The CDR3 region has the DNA TGTACCAGCAGCCCCCGTCCTAGCGGCCAAGAGACCCAGTACTTC. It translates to CTSSPRPSGQETQYF.